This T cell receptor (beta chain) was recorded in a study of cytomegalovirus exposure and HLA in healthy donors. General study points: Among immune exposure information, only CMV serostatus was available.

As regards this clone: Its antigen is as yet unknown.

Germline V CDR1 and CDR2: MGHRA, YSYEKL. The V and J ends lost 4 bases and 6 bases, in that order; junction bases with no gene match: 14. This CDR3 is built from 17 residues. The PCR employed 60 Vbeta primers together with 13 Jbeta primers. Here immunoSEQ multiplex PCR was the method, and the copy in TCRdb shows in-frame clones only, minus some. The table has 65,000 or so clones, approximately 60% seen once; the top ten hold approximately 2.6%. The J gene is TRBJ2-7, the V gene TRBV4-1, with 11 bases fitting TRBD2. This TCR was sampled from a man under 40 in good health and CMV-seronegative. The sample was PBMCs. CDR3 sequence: CASSPDPNNSGGGEQYF. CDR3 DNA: TGCGCCAGCAGCCCTGATCCGAATAATAGCGGGGGGGGCGAGCAGTACTTC.